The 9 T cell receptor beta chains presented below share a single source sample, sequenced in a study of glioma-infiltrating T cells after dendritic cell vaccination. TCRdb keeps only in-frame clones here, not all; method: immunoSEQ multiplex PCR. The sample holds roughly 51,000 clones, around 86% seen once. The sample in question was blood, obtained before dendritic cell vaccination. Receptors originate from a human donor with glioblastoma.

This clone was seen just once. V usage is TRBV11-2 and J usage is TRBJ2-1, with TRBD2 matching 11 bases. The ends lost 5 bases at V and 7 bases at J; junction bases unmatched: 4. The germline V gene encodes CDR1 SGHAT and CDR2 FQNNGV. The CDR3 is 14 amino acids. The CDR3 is CASSLGTSGNEQFF. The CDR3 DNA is TGTGCCAGCAGCCTAGGGACTAGCGGAAATGAGCAGTTCTTC.

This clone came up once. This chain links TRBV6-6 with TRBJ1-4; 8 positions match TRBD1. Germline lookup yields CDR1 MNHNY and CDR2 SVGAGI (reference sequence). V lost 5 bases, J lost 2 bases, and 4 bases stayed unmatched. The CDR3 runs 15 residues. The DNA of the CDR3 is TGTGCCAGCAGTACTAGGACAGGGACTAATGAAAAACTGTTTTTT. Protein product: CASSTRTGTNEKLFF.

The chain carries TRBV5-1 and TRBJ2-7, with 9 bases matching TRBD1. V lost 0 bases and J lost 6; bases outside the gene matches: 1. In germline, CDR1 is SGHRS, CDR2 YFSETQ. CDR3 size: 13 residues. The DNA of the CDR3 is TGCGCCAGCAGCTTGGACAGGGGGCTCGAGCAGTACTTC. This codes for CASSLDRGLEQYF.

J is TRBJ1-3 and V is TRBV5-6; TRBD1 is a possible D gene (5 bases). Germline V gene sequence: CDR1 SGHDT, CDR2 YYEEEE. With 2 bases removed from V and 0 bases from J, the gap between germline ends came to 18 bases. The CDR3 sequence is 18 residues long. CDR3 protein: CASSLIQGTTHSGNTIYF. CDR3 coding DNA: TGTGCCAGCAGCTTAATTCAGGGCACCACTCACTCTGGAAACACCATATATTTT.

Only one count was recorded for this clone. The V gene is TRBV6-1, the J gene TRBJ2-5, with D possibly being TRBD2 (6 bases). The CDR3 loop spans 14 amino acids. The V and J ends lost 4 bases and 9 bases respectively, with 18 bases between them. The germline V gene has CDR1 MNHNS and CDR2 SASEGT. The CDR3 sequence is CASSAPSDVMSQYF. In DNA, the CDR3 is TGTGCCAGCAGTGCTCCTAGCGACGTCATGTCCCAGTACTTC.

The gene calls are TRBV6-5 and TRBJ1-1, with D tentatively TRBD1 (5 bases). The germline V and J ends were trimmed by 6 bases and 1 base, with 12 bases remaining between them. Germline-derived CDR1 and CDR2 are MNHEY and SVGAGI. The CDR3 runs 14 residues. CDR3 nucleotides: TGTGCCAGCAGAACGGACACGGAGAACACTGAAGCTTTCTTT. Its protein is CASRTDTENTEAFF.

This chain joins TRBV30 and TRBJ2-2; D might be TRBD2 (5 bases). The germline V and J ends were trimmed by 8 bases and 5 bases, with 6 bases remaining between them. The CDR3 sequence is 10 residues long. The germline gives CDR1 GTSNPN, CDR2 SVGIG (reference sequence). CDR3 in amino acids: CAGETGELFF. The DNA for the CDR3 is TGTGCCGGGGAGACCGGGGAGCTGTTTTTT.

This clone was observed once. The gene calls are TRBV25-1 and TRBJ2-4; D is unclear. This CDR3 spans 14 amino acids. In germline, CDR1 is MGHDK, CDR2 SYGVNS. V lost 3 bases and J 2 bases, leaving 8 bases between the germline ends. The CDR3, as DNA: TGTGCCAGCAGTGACTGGCGGACCAAAAACATTCAGTACTTC. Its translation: CASSDWRTKNIQYF.

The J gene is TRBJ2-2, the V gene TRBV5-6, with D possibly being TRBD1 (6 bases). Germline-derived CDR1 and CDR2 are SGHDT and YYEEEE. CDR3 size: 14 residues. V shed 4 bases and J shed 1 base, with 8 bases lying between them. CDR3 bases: TGTGCCAGCAGCACGGGACAGAACACCGGGGAGCTGTTTTTT. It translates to CASSTGQNTGELFF.